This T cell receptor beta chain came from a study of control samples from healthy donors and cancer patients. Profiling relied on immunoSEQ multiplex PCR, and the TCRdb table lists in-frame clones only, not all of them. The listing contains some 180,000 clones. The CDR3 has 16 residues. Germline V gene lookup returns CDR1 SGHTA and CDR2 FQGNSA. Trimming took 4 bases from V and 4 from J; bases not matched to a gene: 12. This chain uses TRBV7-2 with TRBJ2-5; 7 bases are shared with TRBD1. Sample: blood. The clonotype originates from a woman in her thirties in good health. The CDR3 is CASSSTRQGRTETQYF. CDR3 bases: TGTGCCAGCAGCTCCACCAGACAGGGAAGGACAGAGACCCAGTACTTC.